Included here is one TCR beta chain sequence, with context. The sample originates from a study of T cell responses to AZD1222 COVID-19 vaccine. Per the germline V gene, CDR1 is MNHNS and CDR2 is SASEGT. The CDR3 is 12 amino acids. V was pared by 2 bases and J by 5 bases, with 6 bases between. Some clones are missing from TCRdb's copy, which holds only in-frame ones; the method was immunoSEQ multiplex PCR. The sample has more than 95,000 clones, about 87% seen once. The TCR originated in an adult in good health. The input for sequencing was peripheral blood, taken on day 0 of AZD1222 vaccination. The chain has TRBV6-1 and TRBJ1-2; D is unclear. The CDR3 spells CASSEPGYGYTF. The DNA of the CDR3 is TGTGCCAGCAGTGAACCGGGGTATGGCTACACCTTC.